This is a list of T cell receptor beta chains from one sample in a study of T-cell memory formation after mild COVID-19. One entry per CDR3 protein, called by TCRdb with MiXCR from the 5' RACE reads. The sample yields 210,000 or so distinct CDR3 sequences, 18% seen once. The specimen was PBMCs or a T cell subset sorted from them (not recorded which). The receptors were gathered from an adult woman who had mild COVID-19 (a few samples of this study predate the infection). Cell type and time point are not known. Each CDR3 is given with its conserved first and last residue. Each record gives: J gene, V gene, clone size, CDR3 protein. Where a row states a size, it is once, few, many or the class of an expanded clone; other rows omit it.

j_call: TRBJ2-7; v_call: TRBV7-8; clone_size: few; cdr3_aa: CASSLVFDRGPYEQYF
j_call: TRBJ2-3; v_call: TRBV20-1; clone_size: once; cdr3_aa: CSARTGTGTDTQYF
j_call: TRBJ2-1; v_call: TRBV12-5; clone_size: few; cdr3_aa: CASGLAVGGQGSYNEQFF
j_call: TRBJ2-5; v_call: TRBV7-7; clone_size: few; cdr3_aa: CASSSNRGQGGETQYF
j_call: TRBJ2-5; v_call: TRBV12-3/TRBV12-4; clone_size: few; cdr3_aa: CASSLPATQETQYF
j_call: TRBJ1-2; v_call: TRBV30; clone_size: NA; cdr3_aa: CACTQRGTVFGTGHGYTF
j_call: TRBJ1-6; v_call: TRBV7-9; clone_size: few; cdr3_aa: CASRRDRWDSPLHF
j_call: TRBJ1-5; v_call: TRBV29-1; clone_size: few; cdr3_aa: CSVVLGLNQPQHF
j_call: TRBJ2-7; v_call: TRBV18; clone_size: NA; cdr3_aa: CASSAPGLDDYEQYF
j_call: TRBJ1-5; v_call: TRBV6-1; clone_size: few; cdr3_aa: CASSEAVVQGQPQHF
j_call: TRBJ2-5; v_call: TRBV29-1; clone_size: NA; cdr3_aa: CSAGDSKETQYF
j_call: TRBJ1-5; v_call: TRBV3-1; clone_size: NA; cdr3_aa: CASSQGLRDSGQGIDSNQPQHF
j_call: TRBJ2-5; v_call: TRBV3-1; clone_size: NA; cdr3_aa: CASSQGARGGQETQYF
j_call: TRBJ2-2; v_call: TRBV11-3; clone_size: few; cdr3_aa: CASSLGPGSNTGELFF
j_call: TRBJ1-1; v_call: TRBV4-1; clone_size: many; cdr3_aa: CASSQVTGGGEAFF
j_call: TRBJ2-2; v_call: TRBV24-1; clone_size: NA; cdr3_aa: CAIEASAGELFF
j_call: TRBJ2-5; v_call: TRBV29-1; clone_size: few; cdr3_aa: CSVGGLDHETQYF
j_call: TRBJ2-1; v_call: TRBV30; clone_size: few; cdr3_aa: CAWSPFSGRLYNEQFF
j_call: TRBJ1-2; v_call: TRBV29-1; clone_size: few; cdr3_aa: CSAGRRESYGYTF
j_call: TRBJ2-3; v_call: TRBV10-3; clone_size: NA; cdr3_aa: CAISETVLAVDNTQYF
j_call: TRBJ1-5; v_call: TRBV6-5; clone_size: few; cdr3_aa: CASSSGLWGGQPQHF
j_call: TRBJ2-1; v_call: TRBV7-2; clone_size: NA; cdr3_aa: CASRLLAGEFF
j_call: TRBJ2-7; v_call: TRBV19; clone_size: NA; cdr3_aa: CASSVPGTGEGEQYF
j_call: TRBJ2-1; v_call: TRBV24-1; clone_size: few; cdr3_aa: CATRTSGSYEQFF
j_call: TRBJ2-3; v_call: TRBV10-3; clone_size: NA; cdr3_aa: CAHAMGERGTDTQYF
j_call: TRBJ2-3; v_call: TRBV12-3/TRBV12-4; clone_size: NA; cdr3_aa: CASVTARRTDTQYF
j_call: TRBJ1-2; v_call: TRBV20-1; clone_size: few; cdr3_aa: CSAPGTGADGYTF
j_call: TRBJ2-7; v_call: TRBV4-1; clone_size: few; cdr3_aa: CASSQPGTTYEQYF
j_call: TRBJ1-1; v_call: TRBV20-1; clone_size: NA; cdr3_aa: CSAIKGQGLTEAFF
j_call: TRBJ2-5; v_call: TRBV7-2; clone_size: NA; cdr3_aa: CASSLGQKRSLGETQYF
j_call: TRBJ1-2; v_call: TRBV5-1; clone_size: few; cdr3_aa: CASSLRLGSYGYTF
j_call: TRBJ2-7; v_call: TRBV10-3; clone_size: NA; cdr3_aa: CAIRGQGTVSYEQYF
j_call: TRBJ2-2; v_call: TRBV20-1; clone_size: NA; cdr3_aa: CSARDPSGLNTGELFF
j_call: TRBJ2-1; v_call: TRBV20-1; clone_size: NA; cdr3_aa: CSASPGTAYNEQFF
j_call: TRBJ2-7; v_call: TRBV27; clone_size: many; cdr3_aa: CASSFRRYHEQYF
j_call: TRBJ2-6; v_call: TRBV12-3/TRBV12-4; clone_size: NA; cdr3_aa: CASSRSGANVLTF
j_call: TRBJ1-1; v_call: TRBV7-2; clone_size: few; cdr3_aa: CASSFRDRGNTEAFF
j_call: TRBJ2-6; v_call: TRBV4-1; clone_size: NA; cdr3_aa: CASTREADSGANVLTF
j_call: TRBJ2-5; v_call: TRBV7-2; clone_size: NA; cdr3_aa: CASFAGGLETQYF
j_call: TRBJ2-6; v_call: TRBV14; clone_size: few; cdr3_aa: CASSPWGRANVLTF
j_call: TRBJ2-3; v_call: TRBV27; clone_size: NA; cdr3_aa: CASSPEGRAQYF
j_call: TRBJ1-3; v_call: TRBV9; clone_size: NA; cdr3_aa: CASSVGAGPGNTIYF
j_call: TRBJ2-1; v_call: TRBV7-8; clone_size: NA; cdr3_aa: CASSLEVTSGPNEQFF
j_call: TRBJ1-5; v_call: TRBV29-1; clone_size: few; cdr3_aa: CSVGLQGQPQHF
j_call: TRBJ1-1; v_call: TRBV11-3; clone_size: NA; cdr3_aa: CASSSIWTGEPNTEAFF
j_call: TRBJ2-1; v_call: TRBV5-1; clone_size: NA; cdr3_aa: CASSPGLAHNEQFF
j_call: TRBJ1-5; v_call: TRBV5-5; clone_size: few; cdr3_aa: CASSFAGGNQPQHF
j_call: TRBJ2-1; v_call: TRBV7-2; clone_size: NA; cdr3_aa: CASSLAGGGSSYNEQFF
j_call: TRBJ1-2; v_call: TRBV7-8; clone_size: few; cdr3_aa: CASSLVEGRDGYTF
j_call: TRBJ1-1; v_call: TRBV7-9; clone_size: NA; cdr3_aa: CASSSDGGTEAFF
j_call: TRBJ2-6; v_call: TRBV5-6; clone_size: few; cdr3_aa: CASSLKNSGANVLTF
j_call: TRBJ2-3; v_call: TRBV20-1; clone_size: NA; cdr3_aa: CSAGTPDTQYF
j_call: TRBJ1-2; v_call: TRBV4-2; clone_size: NA; cdr3_aa: CASSQGAGSNYGYTF